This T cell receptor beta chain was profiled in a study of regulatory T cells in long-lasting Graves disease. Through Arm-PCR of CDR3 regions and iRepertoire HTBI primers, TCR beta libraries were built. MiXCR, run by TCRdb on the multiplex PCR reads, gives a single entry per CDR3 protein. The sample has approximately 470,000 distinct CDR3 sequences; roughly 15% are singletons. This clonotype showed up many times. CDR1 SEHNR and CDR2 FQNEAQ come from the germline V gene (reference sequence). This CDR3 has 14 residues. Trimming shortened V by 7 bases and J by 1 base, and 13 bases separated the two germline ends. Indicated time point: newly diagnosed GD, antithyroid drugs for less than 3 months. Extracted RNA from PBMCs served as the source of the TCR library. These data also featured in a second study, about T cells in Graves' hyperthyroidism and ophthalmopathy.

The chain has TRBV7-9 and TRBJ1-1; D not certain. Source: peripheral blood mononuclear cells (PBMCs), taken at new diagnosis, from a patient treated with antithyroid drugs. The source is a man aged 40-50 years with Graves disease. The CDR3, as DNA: TGTGCCAGCACCCTACAGTGGGAGAACACTGAAGCTTTCTTT. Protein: CASTLQWENTEAFF.